The rows below give T cell receptor beta chains drawn from one sample of a study of blood T cells in healthy people across ages. TCRdb independently ran MiXCR on the 5' RACE reads; one entry per CDR3 protein. The sample has around 1,700,000 distinct CDR3 sequences; 28% are singletons. Sequencing was performed on blood. Source of these receptors: a woman aged 25 to 45 in good health. Both conserved end residues are part of each CDR3. The D gene is left open where the match is weak. Size values are once, few and many counts, or a class for expanded clones, and some rows have none.

v_call: TRBV29-1
d_call: NA
j_call: TRBJ2-5
clone_size: few
cdr3_length: 14
cdr3_aa: CSVGGARGQETQYF
cdr3_nt: TGCAGCGTTGGGGGTGCCCGGGGGCAAGAGACCCAGTACTTC

v_call: TRBV27
d_call: NA
j_call: TRBJ2-5
clone_size: NA
cdr3_length: 14
cdr3_aa: CASIFDGWWETQYF
cdr3_nt: TGTGCCAGCATCTTTGATGGGTGGTGGGAGACCCAGTACTTC

v_call: TRBV11-2
d_call: NA
j_call: TRBJ2-3
clone_size: NA
cdr3_length: 16
cdr3_aa: CASSLVVGEGTDTQYF
cdr3_nt: TGTGCCAGCAGCTTAGTAGTAGGGGAAGGTACAGATACGCAGTATTTT

v_call: TRBV18
d_call: TRBD1
j_call: TRBJ2-5
clone_size: few
cdr3_length: 15
cdr3_aa: CASSPWDRGQKTQYF
cdr3_nt: TGTGCCAGCTCACCCTGGGACAGGGGGCAGAAGACCCAGTACTTC

v_call: TRBV10-1
d_call: NA
j_call: TRBJ2-2
clone_size: few
cdr3_length: 14
cdr3_aa: CASSGTTNTGELFF
cdr3_nt: TGCGCCAGCAGTGGGACTACGAACACCGGGGAGCTGTTTTTT

v_call: TRBV5-1
d_call: TRBD1
j_call: TRBJ2-7
clone_size: many
cdr3_length: 15
cdr3_aa: CASSSPPTGAYEQYF
cdr3_nt: TGCGCCAGCAGCTCCCCGCCGACAGGGGCCTACGAGCAGTACTTC

v_call: TRBV18
d_call: NA
j_call: TRBJ2-7
clone_size: NA
cdr3_length: 15
cdr3_aa: CASSPGSRETYEQYF
cdr3_nt: TGTGCCAGCTCGCCCGGATCTCGGGAAACCTACGAGCAGTACTTC

v_call: TRBV15
d_call: TRBD2
j_call: TRBJ2-5
clone_size: many
cdr3_length: 16
cdr3_aa: CATSRGLAGGEETQYF
cdr3_nt: TGTGCCACCAGCAGGGGACTAGCGGGGGGGGAAGAGACCCAGTACTTC

v_call: TRBV6-6
d_call: NA
j_call: TRBJ1-5
clone_size: few
cdr3_length: 17
cdr3_aa: CASSRGAGGISNQPQHF
cdr3_nt: TGTGCCAGCAGTCGCGGGGCTGGCGGGATAAGCAATCAGCCCCAGCATTTT

v_call: TRBV5-8
d_call: NA
j_call: TRBJ1-5
clone_size: NA
cdr3_length: 16
cdr3_aa: CASYSSWGGSNQPQHF
cdr3_nt: TGTGCCAGCTACAGTTCTTGGGGAGGTAGCAATCAGCCCCAGCATTTT